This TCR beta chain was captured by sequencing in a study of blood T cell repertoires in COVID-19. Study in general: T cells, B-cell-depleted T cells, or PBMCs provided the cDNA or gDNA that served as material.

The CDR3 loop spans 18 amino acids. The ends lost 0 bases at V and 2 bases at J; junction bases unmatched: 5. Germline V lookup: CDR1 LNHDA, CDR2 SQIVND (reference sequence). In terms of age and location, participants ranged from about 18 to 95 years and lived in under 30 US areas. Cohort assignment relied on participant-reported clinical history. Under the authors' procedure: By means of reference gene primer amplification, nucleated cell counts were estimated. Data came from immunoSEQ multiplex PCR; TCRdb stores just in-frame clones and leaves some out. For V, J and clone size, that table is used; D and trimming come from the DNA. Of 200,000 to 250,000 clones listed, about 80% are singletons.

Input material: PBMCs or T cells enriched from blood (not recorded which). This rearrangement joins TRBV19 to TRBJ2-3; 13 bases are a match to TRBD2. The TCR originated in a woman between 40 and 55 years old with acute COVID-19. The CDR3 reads CASSIEGTSGAITDTQYF. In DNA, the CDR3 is TGTGCCAGTAGTATAGAGGGGACTAGCGGGGCAATCACAGATACGCAGTATTTT.